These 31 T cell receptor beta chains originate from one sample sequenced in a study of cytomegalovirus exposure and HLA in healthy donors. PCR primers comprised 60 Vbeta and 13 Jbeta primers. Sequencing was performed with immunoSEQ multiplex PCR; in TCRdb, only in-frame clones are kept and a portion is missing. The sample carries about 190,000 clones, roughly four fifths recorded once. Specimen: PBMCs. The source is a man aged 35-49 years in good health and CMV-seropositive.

CDR3 sequence reads: CASSPDRVNYGYTF. CDR3 in DNA: TGTGCCAGCAGCCCCGACAGGGTAAACTATGGCTACACCTTC. This chain joins TRBV5-8 and TRBJ1-2; the match to TRBD1 covers 7 bases. CDR3 length equals 14 residues. J gave up 2 bases and V 4 bases, and 5 bases lay outside the gene matches. Germline V lookup: CDR1 SGHTS, CDR2 YDEGEE.

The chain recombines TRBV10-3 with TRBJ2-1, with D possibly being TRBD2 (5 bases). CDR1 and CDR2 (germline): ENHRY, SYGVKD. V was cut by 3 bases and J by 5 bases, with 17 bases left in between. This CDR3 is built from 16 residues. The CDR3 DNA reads TGTGCCATCAGTGATCTCGGAAGGAAGAGGGACAATGAGCAGTTCTTC. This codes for CAISDLGRKRDNEQFF.

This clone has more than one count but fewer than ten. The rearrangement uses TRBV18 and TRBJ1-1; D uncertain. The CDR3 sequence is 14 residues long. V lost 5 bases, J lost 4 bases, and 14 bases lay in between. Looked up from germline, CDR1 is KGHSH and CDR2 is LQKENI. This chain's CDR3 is CASSSAVGRTEAFF. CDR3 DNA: TGTGCCAGCTCATCCGCGGTAGGCCGCACTGAAGCTTTCTTT.

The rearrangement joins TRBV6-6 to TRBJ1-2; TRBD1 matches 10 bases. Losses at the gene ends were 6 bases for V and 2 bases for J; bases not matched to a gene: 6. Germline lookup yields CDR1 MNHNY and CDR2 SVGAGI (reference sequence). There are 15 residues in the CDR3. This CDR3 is CASSDPGQGNYGYTF. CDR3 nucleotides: TGTGCCAGCAGCGATCCGGGACAGGGGAACTATGGCTACACCTTC.

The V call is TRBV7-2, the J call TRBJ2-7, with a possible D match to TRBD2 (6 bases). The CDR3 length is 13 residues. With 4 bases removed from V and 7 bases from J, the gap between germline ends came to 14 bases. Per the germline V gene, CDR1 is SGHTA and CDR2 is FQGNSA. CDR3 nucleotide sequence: TGTGCCAGCAGCTGGTCCAAGGAGGGTGAGCAGTACTTC. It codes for CASSWSKEGEQYF.

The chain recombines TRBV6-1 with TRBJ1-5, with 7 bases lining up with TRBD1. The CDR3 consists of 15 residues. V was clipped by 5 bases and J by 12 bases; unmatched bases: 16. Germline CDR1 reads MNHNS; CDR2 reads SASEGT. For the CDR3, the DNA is TGTGCCAGCAGTCCGGGCGGGACAGTCCCTAGCCTCCAGCATTTT. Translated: CASSPGGTVPSLQHF.

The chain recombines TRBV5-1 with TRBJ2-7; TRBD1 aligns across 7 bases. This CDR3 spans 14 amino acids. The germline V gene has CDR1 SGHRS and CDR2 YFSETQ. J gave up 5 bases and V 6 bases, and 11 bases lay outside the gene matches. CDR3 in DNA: TGCGCCAGCAACCCCTTGGACAGGATCGACGAGCAGTACTTC. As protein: CASNPLDRIDEQYF.

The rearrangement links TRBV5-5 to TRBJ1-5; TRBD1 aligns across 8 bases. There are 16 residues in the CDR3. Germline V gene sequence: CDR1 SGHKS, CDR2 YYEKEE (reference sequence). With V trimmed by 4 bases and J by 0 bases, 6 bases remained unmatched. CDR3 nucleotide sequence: TGTGCCAGCAGCCCACGGACAGGGAATAGCAATCAGCCCCAGCATTTT. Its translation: CASSPRTGNSNQPQHF. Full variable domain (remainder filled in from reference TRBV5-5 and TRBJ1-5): DAGVTQSPTHLIKTRGQQVTLRCSPISGHKSVSWYQQVLGQGPQFIFQYYEKEERGRGNFPDRFSARQFPNYSSELNVNALLLGDSALYLCASSPRTGNSNQPQHFGDGTRLSIL.

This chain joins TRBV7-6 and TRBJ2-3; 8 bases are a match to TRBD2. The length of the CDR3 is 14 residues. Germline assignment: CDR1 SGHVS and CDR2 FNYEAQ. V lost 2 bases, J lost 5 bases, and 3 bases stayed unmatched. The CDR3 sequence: CASSLSGGGDTQYF. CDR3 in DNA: TGTGCCAGCAGCTTATCCGGGGGGGGAGATACGCAGTATTTT.

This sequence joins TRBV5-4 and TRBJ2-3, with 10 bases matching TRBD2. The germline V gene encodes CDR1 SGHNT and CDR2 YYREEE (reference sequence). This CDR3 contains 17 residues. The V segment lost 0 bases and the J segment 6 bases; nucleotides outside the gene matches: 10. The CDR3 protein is CASSLASGSFMADTQYF. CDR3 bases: TGTGCCAGCAGCTTGGCTAGCGGGAGTTTTATGGCGGATACGCAGTATTTT.

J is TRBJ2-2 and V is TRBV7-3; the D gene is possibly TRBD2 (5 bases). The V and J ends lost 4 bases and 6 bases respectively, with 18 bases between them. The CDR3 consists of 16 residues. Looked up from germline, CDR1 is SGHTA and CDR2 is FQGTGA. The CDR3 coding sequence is TGTGCCAGCAGCTCGAGCGGACCCCCCGGGGCCGGGGAGCTGTTTTTT. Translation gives CASSSSGPPGAGELFF.

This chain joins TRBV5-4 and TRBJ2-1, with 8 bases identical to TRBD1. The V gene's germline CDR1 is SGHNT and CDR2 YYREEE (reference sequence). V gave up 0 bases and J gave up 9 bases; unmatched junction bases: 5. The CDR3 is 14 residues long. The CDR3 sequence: CASSLGRGLGEQFF. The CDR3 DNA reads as TGTGCCAGCAGCTTGGGCAGGGGGCTAGGTGAGCAGTTCTTC.

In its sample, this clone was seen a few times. DNA of the CDR3: TGCGCCAGCAGCCAAGGACAGTATCCCAGCTCCTACAATGAGCAGTTCTTC. This sequence encodes CASSQGQYPSSYNEQFF. The rearrangement uses TRBV4-1 and TRBJ2-1; TRBD1 is a possible D gene (5 bases). Germline V gene data show CDR1 as MGHRA and CDR2 as YSYEKL. This CDR3 region has 17 residues. The V gene lost 1 base and the J gene lost 0 bases, with 13 bases spanning the gap.

This chain's CDR3 is CASSPRLAGDINIQYF. The CDR3 nucleotides are TGTGCCAGCAGCCCGAGACTAGCGGGAGATATAAACATTCAGTACTTC. The chain uses TRBV5-5 and TRBJ2-4; 12 bases match TRBD2. Per the germline V gene, CDR1 is SGHKS and CDR2 is YYEKEE (reference sequence). The trim removed 4 bases at V and 6 bases at J, leaving 8 bases unmatched. The CDR3 spans 16 residues.

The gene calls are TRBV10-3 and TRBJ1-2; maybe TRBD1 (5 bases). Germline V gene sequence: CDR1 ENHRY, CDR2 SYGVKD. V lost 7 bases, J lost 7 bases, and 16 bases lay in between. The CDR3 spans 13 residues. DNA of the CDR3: TGTGCCATCACCCCGGGGGGGGGAAGTGGCTACACCTTC. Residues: CAITPGGGSGYTF.

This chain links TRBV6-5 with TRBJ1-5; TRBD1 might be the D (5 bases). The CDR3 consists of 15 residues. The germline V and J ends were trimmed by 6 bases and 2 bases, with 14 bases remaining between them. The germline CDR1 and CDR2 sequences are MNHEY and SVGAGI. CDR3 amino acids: CASRLLGTGNQPQHF. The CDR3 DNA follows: TGTGCCAGCAGACTCCTAGGGACTGGCAATCAGCCCCAGCATTTT.

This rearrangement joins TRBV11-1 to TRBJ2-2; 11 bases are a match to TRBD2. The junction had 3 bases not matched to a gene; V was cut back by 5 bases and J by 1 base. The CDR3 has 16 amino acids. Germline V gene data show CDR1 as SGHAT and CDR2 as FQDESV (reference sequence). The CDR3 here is CASSTGLAVNTGELFF. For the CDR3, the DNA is TGTGCCAGCAGCACGGGACTAGCGGTGAACACCGGGGAGCTGTTTTTT.

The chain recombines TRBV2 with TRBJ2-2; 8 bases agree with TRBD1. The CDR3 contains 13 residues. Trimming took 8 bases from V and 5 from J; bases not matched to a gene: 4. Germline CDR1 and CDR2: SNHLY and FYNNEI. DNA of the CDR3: TGTGCCAGCCTGGACAGGGTAACCGGGGAGCTGTTTTTT. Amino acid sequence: CASLDRVTGELFF.

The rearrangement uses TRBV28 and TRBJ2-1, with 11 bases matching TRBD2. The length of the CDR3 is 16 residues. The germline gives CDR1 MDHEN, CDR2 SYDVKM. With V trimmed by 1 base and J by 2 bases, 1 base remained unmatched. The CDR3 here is CASSLLAGGTYNEQFF. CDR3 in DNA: TGTGCCAGCAGTTTATTAGCGGGAGGGACCTACAATGAGCAGTTCTTC.

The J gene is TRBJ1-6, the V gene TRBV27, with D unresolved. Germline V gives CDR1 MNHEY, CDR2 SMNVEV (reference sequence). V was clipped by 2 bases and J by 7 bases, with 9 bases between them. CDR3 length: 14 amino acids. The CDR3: CASSLGQKNSPLHF. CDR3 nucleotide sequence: TGTGCCAGCAGTTTAGGGCAGAAGAATTCACCCCTCCACTTT.

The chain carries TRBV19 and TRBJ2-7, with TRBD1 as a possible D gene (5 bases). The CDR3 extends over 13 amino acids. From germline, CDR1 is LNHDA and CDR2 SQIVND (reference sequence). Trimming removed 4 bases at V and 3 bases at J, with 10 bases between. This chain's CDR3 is CASSRTDIYEQYF. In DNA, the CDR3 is TGTGCCAGTAGTAGGACGGACATCTACGAGCAGTACTTC. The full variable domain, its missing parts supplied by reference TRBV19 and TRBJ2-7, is DGGITQSPKYLFRKEGQNVTLSCEQNLNHDAMYWYRQDPGQGLRLIYYSQIVNDFQKGDIAEGYSVSREKKESFPLTVTSAQKNPTAFYLCASSRTDIYEQYFGPGTRLTVT.

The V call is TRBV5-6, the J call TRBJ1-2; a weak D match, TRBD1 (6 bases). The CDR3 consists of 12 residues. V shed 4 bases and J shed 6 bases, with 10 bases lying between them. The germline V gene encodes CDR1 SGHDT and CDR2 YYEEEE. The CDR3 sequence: CASSTGLHGYTF. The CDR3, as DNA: TGTGCCAGCAGCACAGGGTTACATGGCTACACCTTC.

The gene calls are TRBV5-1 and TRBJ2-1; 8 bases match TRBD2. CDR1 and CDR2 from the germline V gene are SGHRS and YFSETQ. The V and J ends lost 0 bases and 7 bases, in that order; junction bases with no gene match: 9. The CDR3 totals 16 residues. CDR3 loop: CASSLALAGKGNEQFF. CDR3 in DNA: TGCGCCAGCAGCTTGGCCTTAGCGGGGAAGGGTAATGAGCAGTTCTTC. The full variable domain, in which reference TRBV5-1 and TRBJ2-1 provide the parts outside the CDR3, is KAGVTQTPRYLIKTRGQQVTLSCSPISGHRSVSWYQQTPGQGLQFLFEYFSETQRNKGNFPGRFSGRQFSNSRSEMNVSTLELGDSALYLCASSLALAGKGNEQFFGPGTRLTVL.

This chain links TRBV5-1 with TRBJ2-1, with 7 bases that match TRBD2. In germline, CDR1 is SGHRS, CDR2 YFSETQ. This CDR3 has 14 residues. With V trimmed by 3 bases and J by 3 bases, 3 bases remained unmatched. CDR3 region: CASSSPGGYNEQFF. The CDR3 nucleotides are TGCGCCAGCAGCTCCCCGGGAGGCTACAATGAGCAGTTCTTC.

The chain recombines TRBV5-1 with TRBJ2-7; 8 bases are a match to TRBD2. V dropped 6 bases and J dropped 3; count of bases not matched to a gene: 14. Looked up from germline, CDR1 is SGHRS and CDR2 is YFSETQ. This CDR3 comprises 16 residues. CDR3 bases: TGCGCCAGCACCCTAATGGCGGGAGGATTGGGCTACGAGCAGTACTTC. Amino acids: CASTLMAGGLGYEQYF.

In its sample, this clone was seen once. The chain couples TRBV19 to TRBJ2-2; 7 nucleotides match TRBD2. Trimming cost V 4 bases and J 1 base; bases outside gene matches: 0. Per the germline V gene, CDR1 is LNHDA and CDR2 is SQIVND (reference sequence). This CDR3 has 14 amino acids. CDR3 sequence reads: CASSKRGNTGELFF. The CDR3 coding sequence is TGTGCCAGTAGTAAGCGGGGGAACACCGGGGAGCTGTTTTTT.

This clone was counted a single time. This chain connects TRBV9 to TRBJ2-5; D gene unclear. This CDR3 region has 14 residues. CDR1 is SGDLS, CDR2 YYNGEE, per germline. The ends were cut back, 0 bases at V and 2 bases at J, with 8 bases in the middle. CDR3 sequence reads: CASSVGWLQETQYF. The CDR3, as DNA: TGTGCCAGCAGCGTAGGCTGGCTTCAAGAGACCCAGTACTTC.

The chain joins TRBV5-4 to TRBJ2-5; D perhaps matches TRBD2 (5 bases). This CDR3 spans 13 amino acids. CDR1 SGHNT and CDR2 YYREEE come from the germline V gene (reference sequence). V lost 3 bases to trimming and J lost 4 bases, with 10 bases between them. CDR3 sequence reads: CASSWGGGETQYF. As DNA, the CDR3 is TGTGCCAGCAGCTGGGGTGGAGGAGAGACCCAGTACTTC.

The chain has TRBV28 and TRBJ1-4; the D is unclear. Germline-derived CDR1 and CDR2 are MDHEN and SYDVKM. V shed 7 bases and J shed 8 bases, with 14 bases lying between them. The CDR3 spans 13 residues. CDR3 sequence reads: CASNEGSLEKLFF. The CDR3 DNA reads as TGTGCCAGCAACGAAGGGAGTCTCGAAAAACTGTTTTTT. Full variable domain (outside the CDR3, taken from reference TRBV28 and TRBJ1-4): DVKVTQSSRYLVKRTGEKVFLECVQDMDHENMFWYRQDPGLGLRLIYFSYDVKMKEKGDIPEGYSVSREKKERFSLILESASTNQTSMYLCASNEGSLEKLFFGSGTQLSVL.

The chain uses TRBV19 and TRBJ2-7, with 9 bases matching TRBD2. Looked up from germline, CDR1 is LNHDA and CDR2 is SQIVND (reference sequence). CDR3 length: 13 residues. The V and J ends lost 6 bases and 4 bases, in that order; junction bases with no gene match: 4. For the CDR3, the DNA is TGTGCCAGTAGGGCGGGAGGGCAGTACGAGCAGTACTTC. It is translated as CASRAGGQYEQYF.

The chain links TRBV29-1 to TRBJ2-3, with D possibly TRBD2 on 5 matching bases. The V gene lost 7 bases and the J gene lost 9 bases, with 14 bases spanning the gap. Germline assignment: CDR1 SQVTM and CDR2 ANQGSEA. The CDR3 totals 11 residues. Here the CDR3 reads CSGMLTGTQYF. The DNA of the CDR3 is TGCAGCGGAATGCTCACGGGAACGCAGTATTTT.